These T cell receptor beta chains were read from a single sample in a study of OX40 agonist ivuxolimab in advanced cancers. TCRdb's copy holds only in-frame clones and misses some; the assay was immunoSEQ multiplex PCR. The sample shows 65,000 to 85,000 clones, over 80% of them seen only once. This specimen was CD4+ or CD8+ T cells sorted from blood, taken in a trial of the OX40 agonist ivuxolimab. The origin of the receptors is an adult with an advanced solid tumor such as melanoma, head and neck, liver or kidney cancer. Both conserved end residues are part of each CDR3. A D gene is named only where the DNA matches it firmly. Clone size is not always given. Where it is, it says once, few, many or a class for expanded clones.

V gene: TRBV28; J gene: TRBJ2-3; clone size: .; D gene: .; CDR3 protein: CASTQGDTDTQYF; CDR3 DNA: TGTGCCAGCACGCAGGGTGACACAGATACGCAGTATTTT
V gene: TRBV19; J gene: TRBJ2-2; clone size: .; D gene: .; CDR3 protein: CASSAGYDGELFF; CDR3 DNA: TGTGCCAGTAGTGCCGGGTACGACGGGGAGCTGTTTTTT
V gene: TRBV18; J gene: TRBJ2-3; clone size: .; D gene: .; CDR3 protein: CASSLGLPDTQYF; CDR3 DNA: TGTGCCAGCTCACTCGGACTCCCAGATACGCAGTATTTT
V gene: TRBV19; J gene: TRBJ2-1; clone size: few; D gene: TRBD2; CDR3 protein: CASSITSGSKNQFF; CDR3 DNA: TGTGCCAGTAGTATCACTAGCGGGAGTAAGAATCAGTTCTTC
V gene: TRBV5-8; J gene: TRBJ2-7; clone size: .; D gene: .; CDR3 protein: CASSLGGETYEQYF; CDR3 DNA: TGTGCCAGCAGCTTGGGGGGAGAAACCTACGAGCAGTACTTC
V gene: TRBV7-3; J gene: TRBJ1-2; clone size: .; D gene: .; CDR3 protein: CASSLTGQGYGYTF; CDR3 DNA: TGTGCCAGCAGCTTAACGGGCCAGGGGTATGGCTACACCTTC
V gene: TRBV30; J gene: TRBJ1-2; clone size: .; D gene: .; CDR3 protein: CAWSVQGAWGYTF; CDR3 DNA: TGTGCCTGGAGTGTACAAGGGGCATGGGGCTACACCTTC
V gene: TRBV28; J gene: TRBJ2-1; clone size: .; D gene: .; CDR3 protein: CASSLFAHSYNEQFF; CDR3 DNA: TGTGCCAGCAGTTTGTTCGCTCACAGCTACAATGAGCAGTTCTTC
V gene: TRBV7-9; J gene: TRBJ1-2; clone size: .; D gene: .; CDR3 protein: CASSLRTLSYGYTF; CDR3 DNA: TGTGCCAGCAGCTTGAGGACTCTATCCTATGGCTACACCTTC
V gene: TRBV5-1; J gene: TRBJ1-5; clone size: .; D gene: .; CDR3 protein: CASSLEGGRGQPQHF; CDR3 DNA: TGCGCCAGCAGCTTGGAGGGGGGCCGGGGGCAGCCCCAGCATTTT
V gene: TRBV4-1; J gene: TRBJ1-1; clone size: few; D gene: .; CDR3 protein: CASSAGRLENTEAFF; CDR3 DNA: TGCGCCAGCAGCGCGGGACGCCTGGAGAACACTGAAGCTTTCTTT
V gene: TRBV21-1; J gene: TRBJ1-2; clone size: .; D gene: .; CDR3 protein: CASSKEFFWGLFYGYTF; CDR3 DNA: TGTGCCAGCAGCAAAGAATTCTTTTGGGGGCTGTTCTACGGCTACACCTTC
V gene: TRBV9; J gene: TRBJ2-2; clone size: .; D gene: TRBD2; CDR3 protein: CASSGTSVAGELFF; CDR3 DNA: TGTGCCAGCAGCGGGACTAGCGTGGCCGGGGAGCTGTTTTTT
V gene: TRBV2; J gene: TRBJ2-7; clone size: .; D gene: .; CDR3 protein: CASSLRDFSYEQYF; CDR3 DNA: TGTGCCAGCAGCCTCAGGGACTTCTCCTACGAGCAGTACTTC
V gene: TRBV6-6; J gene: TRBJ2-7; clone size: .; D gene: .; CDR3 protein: CASRTIRDRGEQYF; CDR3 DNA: TGTGCCAGCAGGACGATCCGGGACCGGGGGGAGCAGTACTTC
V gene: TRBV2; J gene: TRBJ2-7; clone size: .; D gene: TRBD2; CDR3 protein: CASSITSGSIYEQYF; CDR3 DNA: TGTGCCAGCAGTATTACTAGCGGGAGTATTTACGAGCAGTACTTC
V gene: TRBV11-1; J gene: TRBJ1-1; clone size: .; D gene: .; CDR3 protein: CASRGGHWNTEAFF; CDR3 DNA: TGTGCCAGTCGGGGTGGACACTGGAACACTGAAGCTTTCTTT
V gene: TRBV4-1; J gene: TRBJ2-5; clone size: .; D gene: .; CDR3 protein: CASSPVRTGTQYF; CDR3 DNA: TGCGCCAGCAGCCCGGTCCGAACAGGGACCCAGTACTTC
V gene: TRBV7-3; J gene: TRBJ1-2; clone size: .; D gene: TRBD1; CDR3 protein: CASSLGQGNYGYTF; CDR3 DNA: TGTGCCAGCAGCCTAGGACAGGGGAACTATGGCTACACCTTC
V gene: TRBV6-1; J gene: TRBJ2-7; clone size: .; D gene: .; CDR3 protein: CASSEALAQSSYEQYF; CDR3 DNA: TGTGCCAGCAGTGAAGCGCTCGCTCAGAGCTCCTACGAGCAGTACTTC
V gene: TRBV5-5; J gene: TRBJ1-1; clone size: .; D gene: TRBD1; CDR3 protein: CASSSQGAEAFF; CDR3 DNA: TGTGCCAGCAGCTCACAGGGGGCTGAAGCTTTCTTT
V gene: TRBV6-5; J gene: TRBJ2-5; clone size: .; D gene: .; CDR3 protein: CASSFRETQYF; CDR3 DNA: TGTGCCAGCAGCTTTAGGGAGACCCAGTACTTC
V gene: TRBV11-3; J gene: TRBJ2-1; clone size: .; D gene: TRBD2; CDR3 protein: CASSLDSGRAFEQFF; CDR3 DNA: TGTGCCAGCAGCTTAGATAGCGGGAGGGCCTTTGAGCAGTTCTTC
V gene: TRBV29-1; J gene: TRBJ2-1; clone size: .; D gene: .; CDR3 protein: CSVGRQGGEQFF; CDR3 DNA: TGCAGCGTTGGTCGGCAGGGTGGTGAGCAGTTCTTC
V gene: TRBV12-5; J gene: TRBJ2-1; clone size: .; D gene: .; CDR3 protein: CASGLGSSDEQFF; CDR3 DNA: TGTGCTAGTGGTTTGGGATCATCAGATGAGCAGTTCTTC
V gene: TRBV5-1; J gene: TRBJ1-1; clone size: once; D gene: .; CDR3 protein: CASSHNSGSMNTEAFF; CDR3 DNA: TGCGCCAGCAGCCATAACTCGGGCAGCATGAACACTGAAGCTTTCTTT
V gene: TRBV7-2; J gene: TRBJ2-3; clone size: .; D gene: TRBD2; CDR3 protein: CASSLRGSAGTDTQYF; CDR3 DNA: TGTGCCAGCAGCCTTCGGGGCTCAGCGGGAACAGATACGCAGTATTTT
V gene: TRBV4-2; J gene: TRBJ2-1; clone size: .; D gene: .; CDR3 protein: CASSQVNTGSMNEQFF; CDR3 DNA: TGTGCCAGCAGCCAAGTAAACACAGGGAGTATGAATGAGCAGTTCTTC
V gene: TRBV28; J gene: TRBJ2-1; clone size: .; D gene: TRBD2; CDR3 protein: CASSPPPAGGEQFF; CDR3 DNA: TGTGCCAGCAGCCCCCCCCCAGCGGGAGGGGAGCAGTTCTTC
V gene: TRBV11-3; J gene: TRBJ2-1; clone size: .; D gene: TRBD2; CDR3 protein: CASSPERGINNEQFF; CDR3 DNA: TGTGCCAGCAGCCCCGAGCGGGGGATTAACAATGAGCAGTTCTTC
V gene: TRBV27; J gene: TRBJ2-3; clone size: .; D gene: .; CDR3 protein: CASSRLADTQYF; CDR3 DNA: TGTGCCAGCAGTAGGCTGGCGGATACGCAGTATTTT
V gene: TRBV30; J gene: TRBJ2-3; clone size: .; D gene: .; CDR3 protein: CAWNGGGSTDTQYF; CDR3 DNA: TGTGCTTGGAATGGGGGGGGCAGCACAGATACGCAGTATTTT
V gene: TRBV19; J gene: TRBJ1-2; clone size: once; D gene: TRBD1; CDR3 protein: CASIPGQGARDYGYTF; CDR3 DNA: TGTGCCAGTATCCCGGGACAGGGGGCGCGGGACTATGGCTACACCTTC
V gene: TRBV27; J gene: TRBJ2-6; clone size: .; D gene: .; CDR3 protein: CASSPSGANVLTF; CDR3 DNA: TGTGCCAGCAGTCCCTCTGGGGCCAACGTCCTGACTTTC
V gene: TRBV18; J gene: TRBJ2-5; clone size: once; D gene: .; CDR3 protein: CASSRGRTQETQYF; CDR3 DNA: TGTGCCAGCTCCCGCGGACGGACACAAGAGACCCAGTACTTC
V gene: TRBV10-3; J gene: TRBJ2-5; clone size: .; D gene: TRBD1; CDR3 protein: CAIRPGQQGETQYF; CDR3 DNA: TGTGCCATCAGGCCGGGACAACAGGGGGAGACCCAGTACTTC
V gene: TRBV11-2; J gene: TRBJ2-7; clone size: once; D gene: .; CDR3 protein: CASSPRQRSSYEQYF; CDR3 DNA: TGTGCCAGCAGCCCGAGACAGCGTTCATCCTACGAGCAGTACTTC
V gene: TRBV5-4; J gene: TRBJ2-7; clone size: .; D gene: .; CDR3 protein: CASSAPGREQYF; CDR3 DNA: TGTGCCAGCAGCGCCCCAGGGAGGGAGCAGTACTTC
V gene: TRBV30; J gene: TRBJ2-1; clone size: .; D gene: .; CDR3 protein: CAWRRGSFNEQFF; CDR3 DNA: TGTGCCTGGAGACGGGGGAGTTTCAATGAGCAGTTCTTC
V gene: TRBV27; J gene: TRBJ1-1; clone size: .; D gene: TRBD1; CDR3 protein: CASTRTGGSGHTEAFF; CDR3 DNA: TGTGCCAGCACCCGGACAGGGGGCAGCGGGCACACTGAAGCTTTCTTT
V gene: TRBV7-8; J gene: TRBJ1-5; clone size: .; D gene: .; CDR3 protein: CASSRGYNQPQHF; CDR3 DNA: TGTGCCAGCAGTCGGGGGTACAATCAGCCCCAGCATTTT
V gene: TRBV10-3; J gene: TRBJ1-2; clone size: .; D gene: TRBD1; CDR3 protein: CAISDDRDHGYTF; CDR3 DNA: TGTGCCATCAGTGATGACAGGGACCATGGCTACACCTTC
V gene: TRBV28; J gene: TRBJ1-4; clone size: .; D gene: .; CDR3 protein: CASSRPTGVLLNEKLFF; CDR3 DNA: TGTGCCAGCAGCCGCCCGACAGGCGTTCTACTTAATGAAAAACTGTTTTTT
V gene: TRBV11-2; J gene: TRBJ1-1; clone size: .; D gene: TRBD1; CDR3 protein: CASSLEGQATEAFF; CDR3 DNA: TGTGCCAGCAGCTTAGAGGGACAGGCCACTGAAGCTTTCTTT
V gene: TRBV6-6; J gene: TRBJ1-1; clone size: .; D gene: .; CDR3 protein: CASTPGGTRGDTEAFF; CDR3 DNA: TGTGCCAGCACCCCCGGGGGCACCCGGGGGGACACTGAAGCTTTCTTT
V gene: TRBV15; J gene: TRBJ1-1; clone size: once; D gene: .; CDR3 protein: CATSRDQLNTEAFF; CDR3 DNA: TGTGCCACCAGCAGGGACCAGCTGAACACTGAAGCTTTCTTT